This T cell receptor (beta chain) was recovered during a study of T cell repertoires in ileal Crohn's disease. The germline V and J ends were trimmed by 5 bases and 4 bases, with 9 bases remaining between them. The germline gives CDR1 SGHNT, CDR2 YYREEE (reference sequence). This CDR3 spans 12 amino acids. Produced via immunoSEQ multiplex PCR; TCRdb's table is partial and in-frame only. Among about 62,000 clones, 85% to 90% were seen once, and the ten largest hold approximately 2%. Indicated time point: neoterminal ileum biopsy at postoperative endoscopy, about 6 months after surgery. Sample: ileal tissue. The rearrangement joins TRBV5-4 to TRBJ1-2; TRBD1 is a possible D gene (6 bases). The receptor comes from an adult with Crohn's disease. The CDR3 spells CASRQGSYGYTF. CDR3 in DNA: TGTGCCAGCAGACAGGGTAGCTATGGCTACACCTTC.